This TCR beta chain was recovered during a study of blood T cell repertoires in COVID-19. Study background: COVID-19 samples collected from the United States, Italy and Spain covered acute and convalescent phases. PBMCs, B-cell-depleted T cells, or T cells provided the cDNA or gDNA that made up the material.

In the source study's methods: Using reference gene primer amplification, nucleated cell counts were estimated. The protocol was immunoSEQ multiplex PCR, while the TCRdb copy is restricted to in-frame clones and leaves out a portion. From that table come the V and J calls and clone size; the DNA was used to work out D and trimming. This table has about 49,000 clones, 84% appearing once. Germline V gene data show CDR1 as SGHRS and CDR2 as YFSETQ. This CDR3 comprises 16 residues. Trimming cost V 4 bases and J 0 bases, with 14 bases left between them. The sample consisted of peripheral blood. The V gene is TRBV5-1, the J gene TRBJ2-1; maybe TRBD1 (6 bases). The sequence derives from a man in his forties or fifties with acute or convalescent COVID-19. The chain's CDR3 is CASSPNQGSSYNEQFF. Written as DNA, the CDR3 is TGCGCCAGCAGCCCCAACCAGGGGAGCTCCTACAATGAGCAGTTCTTC.